This T cell receptor (beta chain) was sequenced for a study of post-analysis software for immune sequencing data. Unique-molecular-identifier-tagged TCR beta cDNA libraries were used. In TCRdb, the PCR reads were re-called with MiXCR into one record per CDR3 protein. This sample has about 760,000 distinct CDR3 sequences, with roughly 27% found just once. The receptor was isolated from a girl aged 5-17 years with multiple sclerosis. The sequenced sample consisted of blood.

The CDR3, as DNA: TGTGCCAGCAGAAGTATGTGGCGGGGACAGGAGACCCAGTACTTC. Translation: CASRSMWRGQETQYF. This chain uses TRBV7-8 with TRBJ2-5; possible D gene TRBD1, 7 bases. The germline V gene has CDR1 SGHVS and CDR2 FQNEAQ. The CDR3 consists of 15 residues. V was shortened by 6 bases and J by 5 bases, with 19 bases between the two germline ends.